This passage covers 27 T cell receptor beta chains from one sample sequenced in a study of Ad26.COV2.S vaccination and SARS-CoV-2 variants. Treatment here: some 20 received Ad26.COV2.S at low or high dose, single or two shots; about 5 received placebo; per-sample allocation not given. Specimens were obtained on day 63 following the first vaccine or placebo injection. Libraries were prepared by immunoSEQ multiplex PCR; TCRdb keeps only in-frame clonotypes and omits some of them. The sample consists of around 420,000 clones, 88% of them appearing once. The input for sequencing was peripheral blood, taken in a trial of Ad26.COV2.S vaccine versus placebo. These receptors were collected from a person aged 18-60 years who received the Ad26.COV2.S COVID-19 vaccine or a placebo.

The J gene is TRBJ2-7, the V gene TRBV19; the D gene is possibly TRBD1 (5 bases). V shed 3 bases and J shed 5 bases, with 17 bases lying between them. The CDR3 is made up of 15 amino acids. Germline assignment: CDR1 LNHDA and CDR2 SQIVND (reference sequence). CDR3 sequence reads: CASSIAAGPLNEQYF. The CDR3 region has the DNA TGTGCCAGTAGTATCGCGGCAGGGCCCCTCAACGAGCAGTACTTC.

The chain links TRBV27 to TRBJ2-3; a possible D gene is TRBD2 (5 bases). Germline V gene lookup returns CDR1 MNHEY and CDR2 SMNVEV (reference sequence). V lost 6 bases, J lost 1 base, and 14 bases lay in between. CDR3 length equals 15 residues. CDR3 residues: CASSEAVGGTDTQYF. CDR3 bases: TGTGCCAGCAGCGAGGCGGTGGGAGGCACAGATACGCAGTATTTT.

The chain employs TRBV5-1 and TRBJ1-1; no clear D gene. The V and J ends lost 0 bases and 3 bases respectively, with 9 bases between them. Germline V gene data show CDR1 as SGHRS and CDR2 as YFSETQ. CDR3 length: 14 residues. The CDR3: CASSLDDPDTEAFF. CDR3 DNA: TGCGCCAGCAGCTTGGACGACCCGGACACTGAAGCTTTCTTT.

The CDR3 sequence: CAMGRRDDEAFF. DNA of the CDR3: TGTGCCATGGGACGGCGGGATGATGAAGCTTTCTTT. The J gene is TRBJ1-1, the V gene TRBV10-3, with a possible D match to TRBD1 (5 bases). Per germline, CDR1 ENHRY and CDR2 SYGVKD. The germline V and J ends were trimmed by 9 bases and 7 bases, with 15 bases remaining between them. This CDR3 is 12 amino acids long.

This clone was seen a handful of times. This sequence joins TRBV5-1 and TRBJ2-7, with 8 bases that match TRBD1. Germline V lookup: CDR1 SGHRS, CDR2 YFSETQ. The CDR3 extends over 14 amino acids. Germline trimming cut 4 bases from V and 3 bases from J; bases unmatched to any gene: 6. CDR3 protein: CASSPRTGHYEQYF. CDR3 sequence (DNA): TGCGCCAGCAGCCCAAGGACAGGGCACTACGAGCAGTACTTC.

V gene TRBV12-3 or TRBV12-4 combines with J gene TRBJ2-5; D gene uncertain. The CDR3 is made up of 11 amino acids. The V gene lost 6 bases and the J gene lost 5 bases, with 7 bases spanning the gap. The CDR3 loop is CASRTGETQYF. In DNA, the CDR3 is TGTGCCAGCAGGACCGGGGAGACCCAGTACTTC.

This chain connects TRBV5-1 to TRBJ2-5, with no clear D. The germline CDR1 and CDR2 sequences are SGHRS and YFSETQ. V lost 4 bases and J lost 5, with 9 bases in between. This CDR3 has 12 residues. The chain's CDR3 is CASSRDGETQYF. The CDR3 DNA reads TGCGCCAGCAGCCGCGATGGGGAGACCCAGTACTTC.

This chain's CDR3 is CASSSGTGGTDTQYF. The CDR3, as DNA: TGTGCCAGCAGCTCCGGGACAGGGGGCACAGATACGCAGTATTTT. This chain joins TRBV6-2 or TRBV6-3 and TRBJ2-3; 10 bases fit TRBD1. Germline V gene sequence: CDR1 MNHEY, CDR2 SVGEGT. V was pared by 6 bases and J by 1 base, with 4 bases of the junction left unmatched. The CDR3 loop spans 15 amino acids.

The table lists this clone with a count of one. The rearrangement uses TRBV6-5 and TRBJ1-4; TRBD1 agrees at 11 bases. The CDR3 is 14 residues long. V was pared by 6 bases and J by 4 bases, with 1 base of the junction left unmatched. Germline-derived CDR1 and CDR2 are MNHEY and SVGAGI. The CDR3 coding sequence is TGTGCCAGCAGGGACAGGGGGCTTAATGAAAAACTGTTTTTT. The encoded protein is CASRDRGLNEKLFF.

The CDR3 DNA is TGTGCCAGCAGCCAAGTTCAAGCAGATACGCAGTATTTT. Translation gives CASSQVQADTQYF. The V gene is TRBV14, the J gene TRBJ2-3; D remains unclear. CDR3 length equals 13 residues. Trimming pared 1 base from V and 4 bases from J, leaving 6 bases between. Germline V lookup: CDR1 SGHDN, CDR2 FVKESK. Full variable domain (outside the CDR3, taken from reference TRBV14 and TRBJ2-3): EAGVTQFPSHSVIEKGQTVTLRCDPISGHDNLYWYRRVMGKEIKFLLHFVKESKQDESGMPNNRFLAERTGGTYSTLKVQPAELEDSGVYFCASSQVQADTQYFGPGTRLTVL.

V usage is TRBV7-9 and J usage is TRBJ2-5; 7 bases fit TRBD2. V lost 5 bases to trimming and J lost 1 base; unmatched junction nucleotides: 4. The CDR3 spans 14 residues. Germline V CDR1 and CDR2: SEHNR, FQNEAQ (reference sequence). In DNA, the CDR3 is TGTGCCAGCAGCCCACCTAGCGGCCAAGAGACCCAGTACTTC. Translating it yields CASSPPSGQETQYF.

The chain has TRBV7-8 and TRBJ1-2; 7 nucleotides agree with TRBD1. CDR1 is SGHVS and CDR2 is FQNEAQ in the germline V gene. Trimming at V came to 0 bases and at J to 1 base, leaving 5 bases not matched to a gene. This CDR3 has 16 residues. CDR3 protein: CASSLAKTGINYGYTF. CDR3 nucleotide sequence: TGTGCCAGCAGCTTAGCGAAGACAGGGATTAACTATGGCTACACCTTC.

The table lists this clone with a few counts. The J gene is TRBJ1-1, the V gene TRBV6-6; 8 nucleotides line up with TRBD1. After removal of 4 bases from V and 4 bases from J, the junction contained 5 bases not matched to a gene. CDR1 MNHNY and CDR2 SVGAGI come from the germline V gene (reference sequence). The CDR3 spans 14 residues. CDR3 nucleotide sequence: TGTGCCAGCAGTTTATACGGACAGGGCACTGAAGCTTTCTTT. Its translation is CASSLYGQGTEAFF.

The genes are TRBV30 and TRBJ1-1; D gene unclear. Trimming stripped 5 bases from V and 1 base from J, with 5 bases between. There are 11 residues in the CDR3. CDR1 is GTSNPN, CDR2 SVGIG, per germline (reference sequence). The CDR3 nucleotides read TGTGCCTGGGGCCGGAACACTGAAGCTTTCTTT. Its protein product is CAWGRNTEAFF.

This CDR3 is CASSLERAGGTGELFF. The CDR3, as DNA: TGCGCCAGCAGCTTGGAGCGAGCGGGGGGTACCGGGGAGCTGTTTTTT. The chain has TRBV5-1 and TRBJ2-2; 9 nucleotides line up with TRBD2. The CDR3 extends over 16 amino acids. Germline V gene sequence: CDR1 SGHRS, CDR2 YFSETQ. Germline trimming cut 0 bases from V and 5 bases from J; bases unmatched to any gene: 5. Based on the CDR3 plus reference TRBV5-1 and TRBJ2-2, the full variable domain is KAGVTQTPRYLIKTRGQQVTLSCSPISGHRSVSWYQQTPGQGLQFLFEYFSETQRNKGNFPGRFSGRQFSNSRSEMNVSTLELGDSALYLCASSLERAGGTGELFFGEGSRLTVL.

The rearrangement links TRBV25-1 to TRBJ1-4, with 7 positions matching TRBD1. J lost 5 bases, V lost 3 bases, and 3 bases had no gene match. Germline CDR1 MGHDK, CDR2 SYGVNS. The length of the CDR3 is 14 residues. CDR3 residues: CASSETGRNEKLFF. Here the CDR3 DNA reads TGTGCCAGCAGTGAGACAGGGCGAAATGAAAAACTGTTTTTT. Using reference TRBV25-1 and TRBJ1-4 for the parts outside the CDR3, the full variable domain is EADIYQTPRYLVIGTGKKITLECSQTMGHDKMYWYQQDPGMELHLIHYSYGVNSTEKGDLSSESTVSRIRTEHFPLTLESARPSHTSQYLCASSETGRNEKLFFGSGTQLSVL.

CDR3: CASSLPRGGDRDIQYF. CDR3 bases: TGCGCCAGCAGCTTACCCAGGGGAGGGGACCGGGACATTCAGTACTTC. The genes are TRBV5-1 and TRBJ2-4; TRBD2 is a possible D gene (7 bases). Germline CDR1 and CDR2: SGHRS and YFSETQ. CDR3 length: 16 residues. V shed 2 bases and J shed 8 bases, with 20 bases lying between them. Full variable domain (outside the CDR3, taken from reference TRBV5-1 and TRBJ2-4): KAGVTQTPRYLIKTRGQQVTLSCSPISGHRSVSWYQQTPGQGLQFLFEYFSETQRNKGNFPGRFSGRQFSNSRSEMNVSTLELGDSALYLCASSLPRGGDRDIQYFGAGTRLSVL.

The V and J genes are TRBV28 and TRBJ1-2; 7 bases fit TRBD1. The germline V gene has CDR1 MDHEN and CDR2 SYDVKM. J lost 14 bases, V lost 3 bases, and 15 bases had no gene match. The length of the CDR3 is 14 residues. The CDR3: CASSFRGNRQGGTF. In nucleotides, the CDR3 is TGTGCCAGCAGTTTTCGGGGGAACAGACAGGGAGGAACCTTC.

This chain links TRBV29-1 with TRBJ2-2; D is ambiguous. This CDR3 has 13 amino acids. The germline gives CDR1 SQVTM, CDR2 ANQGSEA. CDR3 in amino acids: CGSSGGMAGELFF. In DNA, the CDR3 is TGCGGCTCATCGGGTGGGATGGCCGGGGAGCTGTTTTTT.

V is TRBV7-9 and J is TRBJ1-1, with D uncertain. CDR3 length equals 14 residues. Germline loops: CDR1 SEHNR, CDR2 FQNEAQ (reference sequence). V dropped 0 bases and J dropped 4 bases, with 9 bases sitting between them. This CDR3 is CASSLASDATEAFF. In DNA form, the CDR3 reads TGTGCCAGCAGCTTAGCGTCAGACGCCACTGAAGCTTTCTTT.

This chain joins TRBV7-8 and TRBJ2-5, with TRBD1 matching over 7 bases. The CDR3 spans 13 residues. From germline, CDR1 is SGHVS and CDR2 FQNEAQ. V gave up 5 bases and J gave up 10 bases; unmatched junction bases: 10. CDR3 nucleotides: TGTGCCAGCAGCCACACCCGGGACAGACACCAGTACTTC. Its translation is CASSHTRDRHQYF.

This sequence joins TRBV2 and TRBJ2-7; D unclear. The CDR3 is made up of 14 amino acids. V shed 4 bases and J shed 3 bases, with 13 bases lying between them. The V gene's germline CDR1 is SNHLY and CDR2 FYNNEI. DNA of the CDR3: TGTGCCAGCAGTGCGGGCGTGGGGTACTACGAGCAGTACTTC. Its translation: CASSAGVGYYEQYF.

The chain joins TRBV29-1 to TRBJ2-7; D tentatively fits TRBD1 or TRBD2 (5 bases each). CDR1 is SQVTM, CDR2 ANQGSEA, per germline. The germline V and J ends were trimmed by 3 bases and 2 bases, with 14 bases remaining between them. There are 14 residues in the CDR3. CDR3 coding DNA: TGCAGCGTTGATTCTCCGGGACCCCCCTACGAGCAGTACTTC. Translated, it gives CSVDSPGPPYEQYF.

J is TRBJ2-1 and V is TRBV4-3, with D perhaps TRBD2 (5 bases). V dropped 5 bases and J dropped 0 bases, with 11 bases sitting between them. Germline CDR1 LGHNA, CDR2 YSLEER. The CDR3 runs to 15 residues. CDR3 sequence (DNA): TGCGCCAGCAGCGAGCCGGGGAGCTCCTACAATGAGCAGTTCTTC. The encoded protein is CASSEPGSSYNEQFF.

The CDR3 sequence is CVRSLATDRGQNQPQHF. In nucleotides, the CDR3 is TGTGTCAGAAGCTTAGCGACGGACAGGGGGCAGAATCAGCCCCAGCATTTT. J is TRBJ1-5 and V is TRBV7-5; the table's D call, TRBD1, was not checked against the DNA. TRBV7-5 represents a pseudogene. The CDR3 has 17 residues.

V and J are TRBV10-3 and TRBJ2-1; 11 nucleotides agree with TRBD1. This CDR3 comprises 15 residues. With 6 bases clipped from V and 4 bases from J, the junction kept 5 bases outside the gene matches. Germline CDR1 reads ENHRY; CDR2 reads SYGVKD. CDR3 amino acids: CAISLGTGGYNEQFF. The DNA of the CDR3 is TGTGCCATCAGCTTAGGGACAGGGGGTTACAATGAGCAGTTCTTC.

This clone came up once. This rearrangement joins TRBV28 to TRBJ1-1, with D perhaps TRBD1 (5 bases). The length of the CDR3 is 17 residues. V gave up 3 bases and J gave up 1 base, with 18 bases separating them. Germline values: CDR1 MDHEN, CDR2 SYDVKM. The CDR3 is CASSLRGFLEGNTEAFF. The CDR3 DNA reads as TGTGCCAGCAGTTTGAGGGGTTTTCTCGAAGGGAACACTGAAGCTTTCTTT.